Listed below are T cell receptor beta chains from one sample, sequenced in a study of T-cell memory formation after mild COVID-19. TCRdb ran MiXCR on the 5' RACE reads and lists one entry per CDR3 protein. The profile shows 300,000 to 400,000 distinct CDR3 sequences, over 10% of them singletons. The sequencing sample was made of PBMCs or a T cell subset sorted from them (not recorded which). The receptors come from a young man who had mild COVID-19 (a few samples of this study predate the infection). Cell type and time point are not known. The CDR3 runs from the conserved cysteine through the conserved F or W. The D gene is left open where the match is weak. Expanded clones are given a class, and other clones once, few, many or no size at all.

J | V | size | D | DNA | CDR3
TRBJ2-2 | TRBV12-3/TRBV12-4 | - | - | TGTGCCAGCCAAGGGCCGGCCGGGGAGCTGTTTTTT | CASQGPAGELFF
TRBJ1-2 | TRBV24-1 | many | - | TGTGCCACCAGTGATCCACAGGGTGGTGTCTATGGCTACACCTTC | CATSDPQGGVYGYTF
TRBJ1-1 | TRBV12-3/TRBV12-4 | many | - | TGTGCCAGCAGTCCGGGACGGGGGAACACTGAAGCTTTCTTT | CASSPGRGNTEAFF
TRBJ1-5 | TRBV5-1 | - | - | TGCGCCAGCAGTCCGGGCAGGGGTGGTCAGCCCCAGCATTTT | CASSPGRGGQPQHF
TRBJ1-2 | TRBV2 | - | - | TGTGCCAGCAGGACGGTGGTGACCTATGGCTACACCTTC | CASRTVVTYGYTF
TRBJ1-1 | TRBV5-1 | many | - | TGCGCCAGCAGCTCCCAGGGTTTAACTGAAGCTTTCTTT | CASSSQGLTEAFF
TRBJ2-7 | TRBV20-1 | - | - | TGCAGTGCAAGGGGAATGGGGCCAAGCTCCTACGAGCAGTACTTC | CSARGMGPSSYEQYF
TRBJ1-4 | TRBV28 | - | - | TGTGCCAGCAGTCCCCGGGAGGCCCAACGATTTGCAACTAATGAAAAACTGTTTTTT | CASSPREAQRFATNEKLFF
TRBJ2-5 | TRBV3-1 | - | TRBD2 | TGTGCCAGCAGCCAAGTGGCTAGCGGGAAAGAGACCCAGTACTTC | CASSQVASGKETQYF
TRBJ2-7 | TRBV18 | - | - | TGTGCCAGCTCAAAGGACAGAGCCTACGAGCAGTACTTC | CASSKDRAYEQYF
TRBJ2-1 | TRBV6-5 | - | TRBD2 | TGTGCCAGCAGTTTCGTAGCGGGGGACTTCAATGAGCAGTTCTTC | CASSFVAGDFNEQFF
TRBJ2-3 | TRBV10-3 | - | - | TGTGCCATCAGTACCGGGACCGGAAGCACAGATACGCAGTATTTT | CAISTGTGSTDTQYF
TRBJ1-2 | TRBV7-2 | many | - | TGTGCCAGCAGCCCCAGACAGCCTACTTCCGGCTACACCTTC | CASSPRQPTSGYTF
TRBJ2-7 | TRBV18 | - | TRBD1 | TGTGCCAGCTCACCCAACGGGGGACAGGGGGTCTACGAGCAGTACTTC | CASSPNGGQGVYEQYF
TRBJ2-7 | TRBV20-1 | - | - | TGCAGTGCTAGAGTTGGCTACGAGCAGTACTTC | CSARVGYEQYF
TRBJ1-3 | TRBV20-1 | few | - | TGCAGTGCTCCGAACCGAGACTCTGGAAACACCATATATTTT | CSAPNRDSGNTIYF
TRBJ2-4 | TRBV4-1 | - | TRBD2 | TGCGCCAGCAGCCGCGGACTAGCGGGGGGGCGAGCCAAAAACATTCAGTACTTC | CASSRGLAGGRAKNIQYF
TRBJ2-5 | TRBV12-3/TRBV12-4 | - | - | TGTGCCAGCAGCCCAACTAGCAGGGAGACCCAGTACTTC | CASSPTSRETQYF
TRBJ2-2 | TRBV5-1 | few | TRBD1 | TGCGCCAGCAGCTTGGCCGGGACAGAGAGCGGGGAGCTGTTTTTT | CASSLAGTESGELFF
TRBJ2-2 | TRBV20-1 | few | - | TGCAGTGCTAGAGACCCCTGGTCCCTAACTACCCTAAAACTGTACCTAACGAACACCGGGGAGCTGTTTTTT | CSARDPWSLTTLKLYLTNTGELFF
TRBJ1-4 | TRBV5-1 | few | - | TGCGCCAGCAGCGCCGCCGGGACCTTCGAAGAAAAACTGTTTTTT | CASSAAGTFEEKLFF
TRBJ2-3 | TRBV7-8 | - | TRBD2 | TGTGCCAGCAGCTTAGGGACTAGCGGGGGCAATACGCAGTATTTT | CASSLGTSGGNTQYF
TRBJ2-3 | TRBV2 | - | - | TGTGCCAGCAGTGAGCATGTAGATACGCAGTATTTT | CASSEHVDTQYF
TRBJ1-1 | TRBV12-3/TRBV12-4 | - | - | TGTGCCAGCAGTTTTGCCGGCAGCGCTGAAGCTTTCTTT | CASSFAGSAEAFF
TRBJ2-2 | TRBV12-3/TRBV12-4 | - | TRBD1 | TGTGCCAGCAGTCGGACAGGGCCCACCGGGGAGCTGTTTTTT | CASSRTGPTGELFF
TRBJ1-2 | TRBV5-5 | few | TRBD1 | TGTGCCAGCAGCGAACCGGGACAGCCAGTCTATGGCTACACCTTC | CASSEPGQPVYGYTF
TRBJ2-3 | TRBV3-1 | few | - | TGTGCCAGCAGCCAAGATCGGGGCCGTACGCAGTATTTT | CASSQDRGRTQYF
TRBJ1-1 | TRBV7-3 | - | - | TGTGCCAGCAGATTAATCCTGGGAGTTGTGAACACTGAAGCTTTCTTT | CASRLILGVVNTEAFF
TRBJ2-7 | TRBV5-1 | - | - | TGCGCCAGCAGCTTTCAGGGAGGAGAGCAGTACTTC | CASSFQGGEQYF
TRBJ1-1 | TRBV18 | few | - | TGTGCCAGCTCACCACCGTATCAGGGGACTGAAGCTTTCTTT | CASSPPYQGTEAFF
TRBJ2-5 | TRBV7-2 | few | TRBD2 | TGTGCCAGCAGCTTACCCCAACATGCGGGACTAGCGGGGAGAGAGACCCAGTACTTC | CASSLPQHAGLAGRETQYF
TRBJ2-5 | TRBV12-3/TRBV12-4 | few | - | TGTGCCAGCAGTTTCCCTCTTAAAGAGACCCAGTACTTC | CASSFPLKETQYF
TRBJ2-1 | TRBV6-4 | - | TRBD2 | TGTGCCAGCAGTGACTCGGATAGCGGGGGTGGCGAGCAGTTCTTC | CASSDSDSGGGEQFF
TRBJ2-5 | TRBV24-1 | - | - | TGTGCCACCAGTGATGACAGAGGAGAGACCCAGTACTTC | CATSDDRGETQYF
TRBJ1-5 | TRBV18 | - | TRBD1 | TGTGCCAGCTCACTGGGACAGAGCTTAAATCAGCCCCAGCATTTT | CASSLGQSLNQPQHF
TRBJ1-1 | TRBV7-9 | few | - | TGTGCCAGCAGCCTACGGTCAGGTCGCGGAGGGACTTTCTTT | CASSLRSGRGGTFF
TRBJ2-1 | TRBV20-1 | few | TRBD2 | TGCAGTGCTAGAACCAGCGGGGGGGCGGATGAGCAGTTCTTC | CSARTSGGADEQFF
TRBJ2-1 | TRBV5-4 | few | - | TGTGCCAGCAGCTTGGGGGGGGAAAGCTCCTACAATGAGCAGTTCTTC | CASSLGGESSYNEQFF
TRBJ2-3 | TRBV7-9 | many | - | TGTGCCAGCAGCCGCCGGGGCGCAGATACGCAGTATTTT | CASSRRGADTQYF
TRBJ2-3 | TRBV4-3 | few | - | TGCGCCAGCAGCCAAGATCCGCAGTACACAGATACGCAGTATTTT | CASSQDPQYTDTQYF
TRBJ2-7 | TRBV7-2 | many | TRBD2 | TGTGCCAGCAGCCCTAGCGGGGGGCCCTACGAGCAGTACTTC | CASSPSGGPYEQYF
TRBJ2-7 | TRBV6-5 | many | - | TGTGCCAGCTACCCTCACGGCATGGGGGTCTACGAGCAGTACTTC | CASYPHGMGVYEQYF